This section outlines one T cell receptor beta chain sequence together with its context. Its antigen is currently not known. It has no much larger one-base neighbor in the sample; base qualities were not kept. The data derive from a study of cytomegalovirus exposure and HLA in healthy donors (dated by TCRdb to about 2017). The study in broad terms: An earlier analysis of some 500 of the donors reported approximately 270 Gb of sequence data and around 120 million unique TCR beta sequences from some 180 million T cells. Rather than using new phenotypic data, the later analysis identified candidate immune exposures from TCR beta sequences and from how often those sequences occurred across donors. Among about 400 genotyped donors of the cohort, an average of roughly 230,000 unique TCR beta nucleotide sequences was sequenced per donor, of which about 18% were non-productive. To predict cytomegalovirus infection status, the study combined high-throughput TCR immunosequencing, statistical association of individual TCRs with disease status, and machine learning. Roughly 5 DR-DQ haplotypes were handled as single units for association and clustering because linkage in the cohort was strong. Of the approximately 400 genotyped donors, approximately 82% fell in the genetic ancestry cluster associated with self-reported Caucasian donors. In an earlier analysis of 500 to 650 of the donors, high-throughput TCR beta sequencing was used to judge whether each TCR beta V gene segment behaved as functional or pseudogenic. The T cell repertoires of several hundred subjects were profiled by immunosequencing and related to cytomegalovirus serostatus. To study patterns of TCR occurrence, a later analysis re-analyzed previously published TCR beta repertoires from 666 donors and added high-resolution HLA genotyping. All discovery cohort repertoires had been generated using a single sequencing platform. The number of donors typed differed by locus, with about 629-630 for A, B, C, DRB1 and DQB1, more than 500 for DQA1, approximately 570 for DPA1, and approximately 470 for DPB1. The aim of the study was to test whether cataloging public T cell receptors could identify signatures of past pathogen exposure. About 300 gigabases of sequencing data and approximately 93 million unique TCR sequences were included in an early release covering roughly 700 HLA-typed donors. Donor age, sex, ethnicity and CMV serostatus were compiled alongside the repertoire data. HLA typing included class I and class II loci at four-digit resolution. A separate validation cohort of 100 to 150 different subjects was used in addition to the approximately 610-subject first cohort. A later genetic analysis took genome-wide SNP genotypes for about three fifths of the roughly 670 donors and used that subset as a discovery cohort. Study-level results and caveats: Immune exposure information for the cohort was limited to CMV serostatus. Compared with the 666-donor mean, donors in an Asian-associated ancestry cluster had fewer N-insertions in productive TCRs, according to a later genetic analysis. V-gene and J-gene trimming of TCR beta chains was associated with a missense DCLRE1C variant in a later genetic analysis, and the association was replicated in an independent cohort. In vitro tests confirmed that three of the cytomegalovirus-associated TCR beta chains recognize cytomegalovirus antigens. The study listed approximately 150 TCR beta chains as associated with cytomegalovirus. In a later analysis, around 17,000 TCR beta sequences were associated with specific HLA alleles at a false discovery rate of 0.05. Broadly in line with IMGT annotations, most TCR beta V segments showed up in productive rearrangements about 90% or about 30% of the time in an earlier analysis of 450 to 600 of the donors. Strong co-occurrence of HLA alleles, especially DR and DQ, made assigning TCR associations to individual alleles difficult. A later analysis reported that several top co-occurrence clusters appeared linked to parvovirus B19, influenza, CMV and Epstein-Barr virus. A further reported finding was that TCR beta sequences accurately predicted the HLA-A and HLA-B alleles for most subjects in the first cohort. A later analysis found that TCR association rates varied across HLA loci, with DRB1 alleles showing the most associated TCRs and HLA-C alleles the fewest. A cluster of highly shared sequence variants was judged likely to represent a technical artifact of the sequencing pipeline. A later analysis found that most CMV-associated TCR beta chains appeared HLA-restricted, with HLA associations seemingly driven largely by CMV exposure. Compared with equally common non-associated chains, HLA-associated TCR beta chains in a later analysis were more clonally expanded and had lower generation probabilities. The cohort was sequenced for TCR beta chains only, and without alpha or paired-chain data the features that could be detected were limited. Correlated functional status among segregating V segments might be attributable to linkage disequilibrium, but an unknown experimental factor could not be ruled out. Presence/absence analyses assumed roughly uniform sequencing depth across donors, an assumption that may not hold. Across donors, most TCR sequences were observed very rarely, whereas some public TCRs were present in many individuals. Some IMGT-functional V segments, including TRBV6-2 and TRBV6-3, could not be distinguished by the 87-base-pair reads and were therefore excluded. The earlier analysis of approximately 590 of the donors excluded 15 to 20 rarely observed V segments, including chromosome 9 orphons, because counts were too low. The classifier was reported to diagnose cytomegalovirus status with high specificity and sensitivity in both the original and validation cohorts. Because HLA typing was unavailable for some donors at each locus, only the typed subset was used in association tests. The authors suggested that the approach could potentially be extended to other disease states and immunological phenotypes.

The cohort consisted of approximately 690 healthy bone marrow donors. At the time of sampling, every cohort member was nominally healthy, though immune exposures that went unrecorded were likely present. The donor tested CMV seropositive and was one of the 289 seropositive cohort members. Every donor gave a peripheral blood sample, and the peripheral blood mononuclear cells from that sample were used for TCR beta sequencing. Genomic DNA was extracted from the blood cell samples with the Qiagen DNeasy Blood Extraction Kit. Trimming at the junction amounts to 7 bases on V and 6 bases on J, and the germline ends lie 18 bases apart. The CDR3 has 15 amino acids, counting the end cysteine and phenylalanine. The only DNA kept is the CDR3, 45 bases in frame from the first base. CDR1 and CDR2 were assigned from the germline V gene as SNHLY and FYNNEI. The protocol used for the library was the immunoSEQ multiplex PCR assay. For the multiplex PCR, a mixture combining 60 forward primers for TCR Vbeta segments and 13 reverse primers for TCR Jbeta segments was used. A multiplex PCR assay on genomic DNA amplified the CDR3 region of rearranged TCR beta genes. On the Illumina HiSeq System, the amplified TCR beta libraries were sequenced as 87-base-pair reads. In the paper's pipeline: In a later analysis, 80 million or so unique TCR beta chains were counted across the 500 to 700 repertoires, and roughly 11 million of these chains were shared by at least two donors. Raw reads were error-corrected and collapsed into unique sequences with a nearest-neighbor algorithm that merged closely related sequences to remove PCR and sequencing errors. Alignment of CDR3 sequences to IMGT reference sequences was used to assign V, D and J gene segments. For a sequence to be retained, at least a six-nucleotide match to both a V gene segment and a J gene segment was required. Rearrangements were classified as productive when the CDR3 lacked stop codons and remained in frame with V and J, and all other rearrangements were classified as non-productive. CDR3 was defined by IMGT convention, running from the second conserved V-encoded cysteine to the conserved J-encoded phenylalanine. The earlier analysis of 587 of the donors excluded sequences that lacked an unambiguous match to a single V gene segment. An earlier analysis of several hundred of the donors called V segments functional above 56.7% productive rearrangements and segregating when the between-donor standard deviation exceeded 5%. To diagnose cytomegalovirus status from the catalog of TCR beta chain sequences, a statistical classification framework was built. A later analysis assigned V and J genes by comparing TCR nucleotide sequences with IMGT/GENE-DB human TR gene sequences. The TCRdist pipeline was used in a later analysis to assign CDR3 sequences and most-parsimonious VDJ recombination scenarios. In a later analysis, each TCR beta chain was defined by its CDR3 amino acid sequence together with its V-gene family, and reads without a unique V-gene family were excluded. In a later analysis, nearly 600 highly shared, low-generation-probability nucleotide sequences were removed to address suspected cross-contamination and a sequencing artifact. A later analysis calculated a clonal expansion index for each public chain from normalized within-repertoire ranks of inferred template counts. In a later analysis, generation probabilities were computed using a VDJ recombination model fitted to out-of-frame rearrangements, and the results were checked against IGoR. In a later analysis, TCR-TCR, TCR-HLA and TCR-CMV co-occurrence was scored with hypergeometric tests, and a repertoire-size bias correction was applied to TCR pairs. False discovery rates were estimated in a later analysis by permuting HLA or CMV assignments 20 times. A later analysis grouped co-occurring TCRs with DBSCAN, adding TCRdist sequence similarity when clustering within HLA-allele-positive subsets. Repertoires with fewer than 30,000 or more than 120,000 public chains, plus five repertoires with anomalous nucleotide sharing, were excluded from co-occurrence clustering. TCRdb obtained this table from immuneACCESS and retained in-frame rearrangements with V and J assigned. These tables miss some clones; where compared with another copy, unresolved V genes account for less than half of the shortfall, and the remainder is unexplained. Clone size and V and J calls were adopted from that table, with D and trimming inferred from the DNA. Within this sample are about 120,000 clones, with roughly 80% of them counted one time only. The leading ten clones occupy around 8% of the sample.

This TCR derives from a female donor in good health and CMV-seropositive. Sequencing input: PBMCs. The sequence links TRBV2 to TRBJ2-2, with the D segment identity uncertain. The DNA sequence is TGTGCCAGCACTCCCCTAACGGCGGAATCCGGGGAGCTGTTTTTT. Its protein product is CASTPLTAESGELFF. The CDR3, completed at both ends by the reference TRBV2 and TRBJ2-2 genes, gives the full variable domain EPEVTQTPSHQVTQMGQEVILRCVPISNHLYFYWYRQILGQKVEFLVSFYNNEISEKSEIFDDQFSVERPDGSNFTLKIRSTKLEDSAMYFCASTPLTAESGELFFGEGSRLTVL.